This T cell receptor beta chain was captured by sequencing in a study of vaccination effects on CD4 cells after COVID-19. Trimming left V 0 bases short and J 9 bases short, with 12 bases between. This CDR3 region has 14 residues. Per germline, CDR1 KGHSH and CDR2 LQKENI. Repertoires were generated with immunoSEQ multiplex PCR, while TCRdb's copy carries only in-frame clones and drops some. Of about 73,000 clones in the sample, over 70% are singletons; the top ten hold over 9.5%. ViraFEST assay sequencing came after antigen-specific CD4+ T cells were expanded with viral peptide pools. After roughly 9 days in culture, the CD4+ T cells were isolated. Vaccinated participants had no history of SARS-CoV-2 infection and tested negative for nucleocapsid antibodies. It was with about 10 IU/ml IL-2 and 9.5 to 10 ug/ml peptides that around 1.8 million PBMC per well were cultured. On days 3 and 7, fresh IL-2 medium replaced half the medium.

Points from the study as a whole: Marked clonal contraction of both clone types appeared late after vaccination. Only a few convalescent patients and no early post-infection timepoints featured in the study.

On this clone itself: Its target is not known.

Sequencing was performed on CD4+ T cells from PBMCs cultured with SARS-CoV-2 spike peptides, taken before COVID-19 vaccination. This clonotype was sampled from a human donor who received a COVID-19 vaccine. The rearrangement joins TRBV18 to TRBJ2-1; D is undetermined. The CDR3 is CASSPPGRYPEQFF. CDR3 in DNA: TGTGCCAGCTCACCACCGGGTAGATATCCTGAGCAGTTCTTC.